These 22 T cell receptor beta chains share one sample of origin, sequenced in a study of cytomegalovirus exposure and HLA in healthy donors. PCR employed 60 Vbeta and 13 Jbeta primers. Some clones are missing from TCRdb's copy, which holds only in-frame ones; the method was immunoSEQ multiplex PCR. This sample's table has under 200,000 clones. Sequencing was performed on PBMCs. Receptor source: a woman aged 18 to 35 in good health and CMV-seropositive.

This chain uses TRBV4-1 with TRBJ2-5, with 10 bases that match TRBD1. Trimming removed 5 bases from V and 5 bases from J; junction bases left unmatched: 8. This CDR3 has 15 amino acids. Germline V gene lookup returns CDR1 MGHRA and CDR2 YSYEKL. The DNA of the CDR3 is TGCGCCAGCAGCGCCCGGGACAGGGGTTTCGAGACCCAGTACTTC. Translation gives CASSARDRGFETQYF.

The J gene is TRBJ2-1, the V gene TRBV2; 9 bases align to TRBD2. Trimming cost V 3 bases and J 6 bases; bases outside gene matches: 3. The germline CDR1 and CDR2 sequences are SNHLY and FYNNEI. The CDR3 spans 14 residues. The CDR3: CASSDLAGINEQFF. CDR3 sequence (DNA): TGTGCCAGCAGTGATCTAGCGGGAATCAATGAGCAGTTCTTC.

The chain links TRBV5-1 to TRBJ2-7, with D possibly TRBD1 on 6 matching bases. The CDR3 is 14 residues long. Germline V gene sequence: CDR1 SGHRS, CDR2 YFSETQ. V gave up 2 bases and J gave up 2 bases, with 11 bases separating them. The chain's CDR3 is CASSFGQGPYEQYF. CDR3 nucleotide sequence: TGCGCCAGCAGCTTTGGCCAGGGGCCCTACGAGCAGTACTTC. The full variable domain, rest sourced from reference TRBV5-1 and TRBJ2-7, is KAGVTQTPRYLIKTRGQQVTLSCSPISGHRSVSWYQQTPGQGLQFLFEYFSETQRNKGNFPGRFSGRQFSNSRSEMNVSTLELGDSALYLCASSFGQGPYEQYFGPGTRLTVT.

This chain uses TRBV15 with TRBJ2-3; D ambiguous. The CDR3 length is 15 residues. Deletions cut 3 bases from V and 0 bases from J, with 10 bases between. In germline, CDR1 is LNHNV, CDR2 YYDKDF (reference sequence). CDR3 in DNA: TGTGCCACCAGCAGTACCCTACCTAGCACAGATACGCAGTATTTT. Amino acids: CATSSTLPSTDTQYF.

The CDR3: CASSTDRGGTTEAFF. The CDR3 DNA follows: TGTGCCAGCAGTACCGACAGGGGTGGGACCACTGAAGCTTTCTTT. This chain joins TRBV6-6 and TRBJ1-1, with 8 bases identical to TRBD1. This CDR3 spans 15 amino acids. Germline V gene sequence: CDR1 MNHNY, CDR2 SVGAGI (reference sequence). The V segment lost 5 bases and the J segment 4 bases; nucleotides outside the gene matches: 9.

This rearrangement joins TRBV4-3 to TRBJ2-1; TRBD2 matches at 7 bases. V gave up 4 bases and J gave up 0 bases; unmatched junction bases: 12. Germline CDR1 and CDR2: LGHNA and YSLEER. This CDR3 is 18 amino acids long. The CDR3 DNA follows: TGCGCCAGCAGCCTCGACCCAGCGGGGCTCAGCTCCTACAATGAGCAGTTCTTC. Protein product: CASSLDPAGLSSYNEQFF.

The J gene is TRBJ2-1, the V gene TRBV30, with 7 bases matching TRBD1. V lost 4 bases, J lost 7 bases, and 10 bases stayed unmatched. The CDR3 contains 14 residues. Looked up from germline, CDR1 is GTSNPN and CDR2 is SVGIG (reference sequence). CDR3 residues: CAWTFFGQVNEQFF. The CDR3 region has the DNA TGTGCCTGGACTTTTTTTGGACAGGTTAATGAGCAGTTCTTC.

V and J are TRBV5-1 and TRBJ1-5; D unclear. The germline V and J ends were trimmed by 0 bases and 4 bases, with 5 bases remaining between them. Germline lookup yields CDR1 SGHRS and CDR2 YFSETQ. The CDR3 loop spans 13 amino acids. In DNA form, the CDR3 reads TGCGCCAGCAGCTTGGACGGGAATCAGCCCCAGCATTTT. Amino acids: CASSLDGNQPQHF. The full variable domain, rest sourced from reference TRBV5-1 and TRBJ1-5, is KAGVTQTPRYLIKTRGQQVTLSCSPISGHRSVSWYQQTPGQGLQFLFEYFSETQRNKGNFPGRFSGRQFSNSRSEMNVSTLELGDSALYLCASSLDGNQPQHFGDGTRLSIL.

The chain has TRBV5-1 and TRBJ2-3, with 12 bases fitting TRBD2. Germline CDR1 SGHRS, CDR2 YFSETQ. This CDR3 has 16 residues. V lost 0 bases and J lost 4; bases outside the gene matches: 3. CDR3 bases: TGCGCCAGCAGCTTGGGACTAGCGGGAGACGCAGATACGCAGTATTTT. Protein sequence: CASSLGLAGDADTQYF.

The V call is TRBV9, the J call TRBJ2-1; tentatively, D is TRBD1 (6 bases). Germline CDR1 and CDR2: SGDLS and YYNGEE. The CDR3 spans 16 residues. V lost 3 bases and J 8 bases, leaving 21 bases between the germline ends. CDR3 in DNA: TGTGCCAGCAGCGCATCAGGGGCCGCAGCAGCCCATGAGCAGTTCTTC. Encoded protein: CASSASGAAAAHEQFF. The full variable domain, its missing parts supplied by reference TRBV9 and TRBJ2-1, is DSGVTQTPKHLITATGQRVTLRCSPRSGDLSVYWYQQSLDQGLQFLIQYYNGEERAKGNILERFSAQQFPDLHSELNLSSLELGDSALYFCASSASGAAAAHEQFFGPGTRLTVL.

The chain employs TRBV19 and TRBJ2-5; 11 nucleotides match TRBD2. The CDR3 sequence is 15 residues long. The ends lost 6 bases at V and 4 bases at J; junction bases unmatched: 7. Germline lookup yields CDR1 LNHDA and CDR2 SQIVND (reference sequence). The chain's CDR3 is CASSRIAGGAETQYF. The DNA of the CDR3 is TGTGCCAGTAGCCGGATAGCGGGGGGGGCAGAGACCCAGTACTTC.

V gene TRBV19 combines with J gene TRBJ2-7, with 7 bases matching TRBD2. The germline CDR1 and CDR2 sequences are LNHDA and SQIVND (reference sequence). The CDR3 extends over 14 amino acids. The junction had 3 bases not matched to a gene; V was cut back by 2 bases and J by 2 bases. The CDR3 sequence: CASSIRLAAYEQYF. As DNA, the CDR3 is TGTGCCAGTAGTATAAGGCTAGCGGCCTACGAGCAGTACTTC.

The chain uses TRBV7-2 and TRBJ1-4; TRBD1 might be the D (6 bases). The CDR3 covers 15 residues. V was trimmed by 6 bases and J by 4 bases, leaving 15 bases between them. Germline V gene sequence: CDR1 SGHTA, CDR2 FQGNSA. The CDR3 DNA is TGTGCCAGCAGTTCCGTCCTGGACAGTAATGAAAAACTGTTTTTT. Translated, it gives CASSSVLDSNEKLFF.

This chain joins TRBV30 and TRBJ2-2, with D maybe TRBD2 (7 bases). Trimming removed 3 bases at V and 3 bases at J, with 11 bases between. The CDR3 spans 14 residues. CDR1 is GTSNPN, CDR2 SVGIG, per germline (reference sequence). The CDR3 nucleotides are TGTGCCTGGAGCCAGGGGAGGGACACCGGGGAGCTGTTTTTT. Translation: CAWSQGRDTGELFF.

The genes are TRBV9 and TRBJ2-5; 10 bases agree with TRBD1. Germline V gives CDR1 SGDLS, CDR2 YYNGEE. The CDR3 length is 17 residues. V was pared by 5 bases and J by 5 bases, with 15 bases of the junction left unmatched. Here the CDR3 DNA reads TGTGCCAGCAGTTCTATTCCCGGGACAGGGGTTCAGGAGACCCAGTACTTC. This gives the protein CASSSIPGTGVQETQYF. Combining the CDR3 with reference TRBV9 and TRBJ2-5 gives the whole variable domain DSGVTQTPKHLITATGQRVTLRCSPRSGDLSVYWYQQSLDQGLQFLIQYYNGEERAKGNILERFSAQQFPDLHSELNLSSLELGDSALYFCASSSIPGTGVQETQYFGPGTRLLVL.

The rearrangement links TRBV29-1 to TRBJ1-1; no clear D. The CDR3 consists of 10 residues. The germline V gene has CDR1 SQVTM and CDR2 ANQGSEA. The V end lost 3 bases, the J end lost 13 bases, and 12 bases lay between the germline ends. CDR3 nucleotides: TGCAGCGTTGATGAGGGTGAGGGTTTCTTT. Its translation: CSVDEGEGFF.

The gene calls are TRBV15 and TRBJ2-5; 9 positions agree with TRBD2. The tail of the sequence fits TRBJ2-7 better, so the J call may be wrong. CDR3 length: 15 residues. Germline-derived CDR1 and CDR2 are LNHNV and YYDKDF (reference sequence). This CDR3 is CATWSVREGLSEQYF. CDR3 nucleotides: TGTGCCACCTGGAGTGTGCGGGAGGGCCTCTCCGAGCAGTACTTC.

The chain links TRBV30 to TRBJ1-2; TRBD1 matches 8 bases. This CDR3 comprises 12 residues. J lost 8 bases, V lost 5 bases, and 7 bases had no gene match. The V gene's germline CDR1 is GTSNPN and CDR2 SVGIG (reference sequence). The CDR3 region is CAWGPTGAGYTF. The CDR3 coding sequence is TGTGCCTGGGGCCCGACAGGGGCAGGCTACACCTTC.

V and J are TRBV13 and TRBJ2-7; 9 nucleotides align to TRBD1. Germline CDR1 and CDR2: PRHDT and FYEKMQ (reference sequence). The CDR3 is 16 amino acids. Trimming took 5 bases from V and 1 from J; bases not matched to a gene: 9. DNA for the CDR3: TGTGCCAGCAGCGCCCGGACAGGGGCCCTATCCTACGAGCAGTACTTC. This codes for CASSARTGALSYEQYF.

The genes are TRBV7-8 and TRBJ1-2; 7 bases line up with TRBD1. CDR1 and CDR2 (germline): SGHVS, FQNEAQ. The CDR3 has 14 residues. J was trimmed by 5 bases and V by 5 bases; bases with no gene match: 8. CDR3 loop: CASSPTTGEYGYTF. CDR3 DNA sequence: TGTGCCAGCAGCCCTACTACAGGGGAATATGGCTACACCTTC.

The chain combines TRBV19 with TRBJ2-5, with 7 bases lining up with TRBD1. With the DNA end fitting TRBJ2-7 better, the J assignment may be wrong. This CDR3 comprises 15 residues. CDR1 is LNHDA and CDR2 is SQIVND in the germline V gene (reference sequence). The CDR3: CASTRSTGRTYEQYF. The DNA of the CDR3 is TGTGCCAGTACTCGATCGACAGGGCGAACCTACGAGCAGTACTTC.

CDR3: CASSRDSQPLHF. The DNA of the CDR3 is TGTGCCAGCAGCCGGGACAGCCAACCCCTCCACTTT. The chain carries TRBV7-9 and TRBJ1-6, with TRBD1 matching over 7 bases. Germline V gene data show CDR1 as SEHNR and CDR2 as FQNEAQ (reference sequence). V lost 5 bases, J lost 12 bases, and 4 bases stayed unmatched. CDR3 length equals 12 residues.